This T cell receptor (beta chain) was obtained from a study of control samples from healthy donors and cancer patients. This clone turned up a few times. CDR1 and CDR2 from the germline V gene are GTSNPN and SVGIG (reference sequence). This CDR3 has 14 amino acids. Trimming removed 2 bases from V and 0 bases from J, with 8 bases in between. This table comes from immunoSEQ multiplex PCR, and its TCRdb copy is limited to in-frame clones, with some not included. The profile shows more than 100,000 clones, 80% to 95% of them singletons. The TCR originated in a man aged 18 to 30 in good health. The sequenced material came from blood. The chain links TRBV30 to TRBJ1-3; no firm D call. CDR3 nucleotide sequence: TGTGCCTGGAGTTTAGGCAGCTCTGGAAACACCATATATTTT. This translates into CAWSLGSSGNTIYF.